These 26 T cell receptor beta chains were sequenced from one sample in a study of blood T cells in healthy people across ages (dated by TCRdb to about 2015). Libraries came from 5' RACE. The sequencer was an Illumina HiSeq 2500. A second PCR of roughly 7 to 11 cycles was performed with a sample-barcoded 5' primer and a J-beta primer mix. TCRdb trimmed the raw reads at Q25, called clones with MiXCR and kept productive beta chains. For every CDR3 protein sequence, its rows merge into one entry that carries the most common genes and DNA. This sample holds approximately 800,000 distinct CDR3 sequences; 55% to 70% were observed only once. The ten largest clones capture about 20% of the sample. The sequencing input was blood. All receptors come from a man in his thirties or forties in good health.

The V call is TRBV6-2 or TRBV6-3, the J call TRBJ1-1; TRBD1 might be the D (5 bases). Germline V gene lookup returns CDR1 MNHEY and CDR2 SVGEGT. CDR3 size: 13 residues. Trimming took 6 bases from V and 5 from J, leaving 13 bases between them. In DNA, the CDR3 is TGTGCCAGCAGCGTCGGGGACGAAACTGAAGCTTTCTTT. As protein: CASSVGDETEAFF.

This clonotype was seen a few times. V gene TRBV28 combines with J gene TRBJ1-1; TRBD1 matches at 9 bases. V shed 6 bases, J shed 0 bases, and the junction held 14 bases outside the gene matches. The CDR3 covers 18 residues. Germline V gene sequence: CDR1 MDHEN, CDR2 SYDVKM. CDR3 DNA sequence: TGTGCCAGCAGCCGATACAGGGGGCGAAGGAACATGAACACTGAAGCTTTCTTT. It translates to CASSRYRGRRNMNTEAFF.

The V call is TRBV15, the J call TRBJ2-1; a weak D match, TRBD2 (6 bases). CDR1 and CDR2 from the germline V gene are LNHNV and YYDKDF (reference sequence). The germline V and J ends were trimmed by 3 bases and 8 bases, with 26 bases remaining between them. The CDR3 covers 18 residues. CDR3 amino acids: CATSSLRTDFTSWDEQFF. In nucleotides, the CDR3 is TGTGCCACCAGCAGCCTTAGGACGGACTTCACTAGCTGGGATGAGCAGTTCTTC.

This sequence joins TRBV4-3 and TRBJ1-4, with D tentatively TRBD1 (6 bases). The V end was cut by 0 bases, the J end by 7 bases, with 9 bases between. Germline CDR1 and CDR2: LGHNA and YSLEER. This CDR3 comprises 14 residues. The CDR3 protein is CASSQDQGPEKLFF. The CDR3 bases are TGCGCCAGCAGCCAAGACCAGGGGCCTGAAAAACTGTTTTTT.

This chain joins TRBV5-1 and TRBJ2-4; 7 bases are shared with TRBD1. From germline, CDR1 is SGHRS and CDR2 YFSETQ. V lost 4 bases to trimming and J lost 7 bases; unmatched junction nucleotides: 8. The CDR3 is 14 amino acids. CDR3 in amino acids: CASSPRQGSNIQYF. DNA of the CDR3: TGCGCCAGCAGCCCCAGACAGGGTTCGAACATTCAGTACTTC.

In this sample, this clonotype turned up a few times. The chain carries TRBV20-1 and TRBJ2-4; 12 nucleotides match TRBD2. TRBJ2-7 explains the end of the DNA better; the J call may be wrong. Germline V lookup: CDR1 DFQATT, CDR2 SNEGSKA (reference sequence). This CDR3 comprises 15 residues. Here the CDR3 DNA reads TGCAGTGCTACACAGCTAGCGGGAGGGGTATACGAGCAGTACTTC. Protein product: CSATQLAGGVYEQYF.

The genes are TRBV6-5 and TRBJ2-1; D ambiguous. The germline V gene encodes CDR1 MNHEY and CDR2 SVGAGI. CDR3 length: 14 residues. The V gene lost 2 bases and the J gene lost 0 bases, with 5 bases spanning the gap. CDR3 protein: CASSYGSSYNEQFF. The CDR3 DNA reads as TGTGCCAGCAGTTACGGCAGCTCCTACAATGAGCAGTTCTTC.

The rearrangement links TRBV10-3 to TRBJ2-3; D is possibly TRBD2 (5 bases). The V gene's germline CDR1 is ENHRY and CDR2 SYGVKD. The ends were cut back, 0 bases at V and 1 base at J, with 11 bases in the middle. CDR3 length equals 16 residues. As DNA, the CDR3 is TGTGCCATCAGTGAGTCACGCGGGCGAGGCACAGATACGCAGTATTTT. This gives the protein CAISESRGRGTDTQYF.

The gene calls are TRBV20-1 and TRBJ2-5, with D possibly being TRBD2 (5 bases). V lost 8 bases, J lost 4 bases, and 17 bases lay in between. The CDR3 is 13 amino acids. Germline CDR1 reads DFQATT; CDR2 reads SNEGSKA (reference sequence). The DNA of the CDR3 is TGCAGTCGGCAGTTTCCGGGGAGAGAGACCCAGTACTTC. Encoded protein: CSRQFPGRETQYF.

The chain joins TRBV6-6 to TRBJ1-2, with 11 bases aligning to TRBD1. There are 15 residues in the CDR3. Trimming cost V 4 bases and J 4 bases; bases outside gene matches: 5. Looked up from germline, CDR1 is MNHNY and CDR2 is SVGAGI (reference sequence). In DNA form, the CDR3 reads TGTGCCAGCAGTTGGGGGACAGGGGGTACCTATGGCTACACCTTC. Amino acid sequence: CASSWGTGGTYGYTF.

The chain recombines TRBV5-1 with TRBJ2-1; 7 bases match TRBD2. With 0 bases clipped from V and 6 bases from J, the junction kept 3 bases outside the gene matches. The CDR3 contains 14 residues. Per germline, CDR1 SGHRS and CDR2 YFSETQ. The CDR3 is CASSLGTSINEQFF. CDR3 bases: TGCGCCAGCAGCTTGGGGACTAGTATCAATGAGCAGTTCTTC.

The chain uses TRBV6-2 or TRBV6-3 and TRBJ2-1; no clear D. The germline CDR1 and CDR2 sequences are MNHEY and SVGEGT. The CDR3 runs to 11 residues. V was trimmed by 2 bases and J by 14 bases, leaving 10 bases between them. The CDR3, as DNA: TGTGCCAGCAGTTACCTGGACCTCAAGTTCTTC. Translation: CASSYLDLKFF.

The rearrangement links TRBV5-6 to TRBJ2-1; TRBD2 aligns across 11 bases. Germline V gene lookup returns CDR1 SGHDT and CDR2 YYEEEE. This CDR3 region has 16 residues. Trimming removed 1 base from V and 4 bases from J; junction bases left unmatched: 4. The CDR3 loop is CASSLMASGGYNEQFF. CDR3 DNA sequence: TGTGCCAGCAGCTTGATGGCTAGCGGGGGGTACAATGAGCAGTTCTTC.

This clonotype was seen a few times. This chain links TRBV2 with TRBJ1-2; tentatively, D is TRBD1 (6 bases). CDR3 length: 15 amino acids. Trimming left V 7 bases short and J 9 bases short, with 24 bases between. The germline CDR1 and CDR2 sequences are SNHLY and FYNNEI. The CDR3 region is CASTRLGTGTSRYTF. Here the CDR3 DNA reads TGTGCCAGCACCCGACTGGGGACGGGGACAAGTCGCTACACCTTC.

The chain couples TRBV12-3 or TRBV12-4 to TRBJ2-3, with 8 bases aligning to TRBD1. The CDR3 spans 15 residues. V gave up 6 bases and J gave up 9 bases; unmatched junction bases: 14. As DNA, the CDR3 is TGTGCCAGCAGACAATCGAACACCGACAGGGGAACGCAGTATTTT. Translated: CASRQSNTDRGTQYF.

A single count supports this clonotype. The rearrangement uses TRBV3-1 and TRBJ2-7, with no clear D. Deletions cut 1 base from V and 4 bases from J, with 17 bases between. This CDR3 is built from 16 residues. Germline values: CDR1 LGHDT, CDR2 YNNKEL (reference sequence). The CDR3 here is CASSQGPRPSVYEQYF. The DNA of the CDR3 is TGTGCCAGCAGCCAAGGACCCCGACCCTCTGTTTACGAGCAGTACTTC.

This clonotype appeared a few times. CDR3 loop: CASSQEASGRRYEQYF. CDR3 sequence (DNA): TGTGCCAGCAGCCAGGAGGCTAGCGGGAGGAGGTACGAGCAGTACTTC. V gene TRBV7-2 combines with J gene TRBJ2-7; 11 nucleotides line up with TRBD2. J lost 4 bases, V lost 5 bases, and 10 bases had no gene match. CDR1 is SGHTA, CDR2 FQGNSA, per germline. This CDR3 is 16 amino acids long.

This chain connects TRBV20-1 to TRBJ1-2; D not certain. This CDR3 has 14 residues. The germline gives CDR1 DFQATT, CDR2 SNEGSKA (reference sequence). Trimming stripped 3 bases from V and 13 bases from J, with 24 bases between. The CDR3 bases are TGCAGTGCTAGGGCCCATCAGAGCGGGGAAAAGTGCACCTTC. Translating gives CSARAHQSGEKCTF.

The V and J genes are TRBV7-8 and TRBJ2-7; D is ambiguous. The V gene lost 1 base and the J gene lost 10 bases, with 8 bases spanning the gap. The CDR3 extends over 11 amino acids. Germline CDR1 and CDR2: SGHVS and FQNEAQ. The CDR3 protein is CASSLGSLQYF. For the CDR3, the DNA is TGTGCCAGCAGCTTAGGCAGCCTCCAGTACTTC.

The CDR3 sequence: CSASLGQNYEQYF. The CDR3, as DNA: TGCAGTGCTAGCCTGGGACAGAATTACGAGCAGTACTTC. This sequence joins TRBV20-1 and TRBJ2-7; 7 bases match TRBD1. The CDR3 covers 13 residues. J gave up 4 bases and V 3 bases, and 6 bases lay outside the gene matches. Germline values: CDR1 DFQATT, CDR2 SNEGSKA (reference sequence).

Turning to this clonotype: Just one base apart from a much larger clone, this may be a read error. This rearrangement joins TRBV7-2 to TRBJ2-4; D unresolved. The DNA end lines up better with TRBJ2-7; the J call may be wrong. CDR3 length equals 14 residues. Germline V gene data show CDR1 as SGHTA and CDR2 as FQGNSA. In DNA form, the CDR3 reads TGTGCCAGCAGCGCGAGGTATGGTATCTACGAGCAGTACTTC. It translates to CASSARYGIYEQYF.

This chain joins TRBV6-2 or TRBV6-3 and TRBJ2-3; 10 positions match TRBD2. Trimming took 6 bases from V and 0 from J; bases not matched to a gene: 6. This CDR3 comprises 16 residues. Looked up from germline, CDR1 is MNHEY and CDR2 is SVGEGT. Here the CDR3 DNA reads TGTGCCAGCAGGATTAGCGGGAGGTACAGCACAGATACGCAGTATTTT. This gives the protein CASRISGRYSTDTQYF.

This clonotype was counted a few times. The chain uses TRBV5-1 and TRBJ2-3; D may correspond to TRBD1 or TRBD2 (7 bases each). This CDR3 comprises 17 residues. V lost 0 bases and J 3 bases, leaving 17 bases between the germline ends. Germline V CDR1 and CDR2: SGHRS, YFSETQ. This CDR3 reads CASSLAPGGERTDTQYF. CDR3 sequence (DNA): TGCGCCAGCAGCTTGGCCCCAGGGGGGGAACGAACAGATACGCAGTATTTT.

This chain connects TRBV12-5 to TRBJ2-7; D perhaps matches TRBD2 (5 bases). V lost 6 bases and J lost 4, with 16 bases in between. The CDR3 covers 14 residues. Germline V gives CDR1 LGHNT, CDR2 FRNRAP. The CDR3 loop reads CASGPAGLQYEQYF. DNA of the CDR3: TGTGCTAGTGGCCCAGCAGGACTGCAGTACGAGCAGTACTTC.

The chain joins TRBV19 to TRBJ2-1; D is uncertain. From germline, CDR1 is LNHDA and CDR2 SQIVND (reference sequence). The CDR3 spans 11 residues. Trimming cost V 5 bases and J 9 bases, with 8 bases left between them. CDR3 sequence (DNA): TGTGCCAGTAGTGGAGTCAGTGAGCAGTTCTTC. Protein product: CASSGVSEQFF. Full variable domain (missing parts from reference TRBV19 and TRBJ2-1): DGGITQSPKYLFRKEGQNVTLSCEQNLNHDAMYWYRQDPGQGLRLIYYSQIVNDFQKGDIAEGYSVSREKKESFPLTVTSAQKNPTAFYLCASSGVSEQFFGPGTRLTVL.

V gene TRBV11-2 combines with J gene TRBJ2-5, with a possible D match to TRBD1 (6 bases). V lost 5 bases and J lost 2, with 12 bases in between. The CDR3 is made up of 14 amino acids. Germline assignment: CDR1 SGHAT and CDR2 FQNNGV. The CDR3 here is CASSVAGTQETQYF. The CDR3 region has the DNA TGTGCCAGCAGCGTCGCCGGGACACAAGAGACCCAGTACTTC. Supplemented by reference TRBV11-2 and TRBJ2-5, the full variable domain reads EAGVAQSPRYKIIEKRQSVAFWCNPISGHATLYWYQQILGQGPKLLIQFQNNGVVDDSQLPKDRFSAERLKGVDSTLKIQPAKLEDSAVYLCASSVAGTQETQYFGPGTRLLVL.